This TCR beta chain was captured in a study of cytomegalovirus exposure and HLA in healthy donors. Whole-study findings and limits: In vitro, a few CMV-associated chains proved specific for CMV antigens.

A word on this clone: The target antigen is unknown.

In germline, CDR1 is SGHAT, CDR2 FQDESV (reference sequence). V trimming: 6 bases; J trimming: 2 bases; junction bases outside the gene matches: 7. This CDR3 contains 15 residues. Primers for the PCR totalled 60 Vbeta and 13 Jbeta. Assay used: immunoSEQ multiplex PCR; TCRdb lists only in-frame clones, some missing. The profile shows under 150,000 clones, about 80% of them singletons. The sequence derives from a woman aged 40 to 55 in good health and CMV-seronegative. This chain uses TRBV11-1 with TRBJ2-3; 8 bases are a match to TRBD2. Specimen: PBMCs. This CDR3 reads CASSPGLGNTDTQYF. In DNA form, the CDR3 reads TGTGCCAGCAGTCCGGGACTAGGGAACACAGATACGCAGTATTTT. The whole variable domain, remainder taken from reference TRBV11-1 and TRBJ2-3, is EAEVAQSPRYKITEKSQAVAFWCDPISGHATLYWYRQILGQGPELLVQFQDESVVDDSQLPKDRFSAERLKGVDSTLKIQPAELGDSAMYLCASSPGLGNTDTQYFGPGTRLTVL.